There are many counts of the clone carrying this TCR beta chain. Trimming removed 8 bases from V and 7 bases from J, with 33 bases in between. Germline V gene sequence: CDR1 SNHLY, CDR2 FYNNEI. This CDR3 is built from 19 residues. RNA transcripts provided the source from which TCR beta CDR3 regions were amplified. HTBI primers drove first-round RT-PCR of the TCR CDR3. TCRdb reprocessed the multiplex PCR reads with MiXCR, giving one entry per CDR3 protein. The sample records 700,000 or so distinct CDR3 sequences, roughly 17% being singletons. These data belong to a study of T cells in Graves' hyperthyroidism and ophthalmopathy. Newly diagnosed patients aged 18 to 65 had hyperthyroidism of under 2 months' duration.

The clonotype comes from a man between 18 and 29 years old with Graves' hyperthyroidism. This chain uses TRBV2 with TRBJ2-1, with D hard to call. Sequencing was performed on blood. The chain's CDR3 is CASQNPDLGPADPANEQFF. In DNA, the CDR3 is TGTGCCAGCCAGAACCCAGACCTAGGGCCAGCCGACCCGGCAAATGAGCAGTTCTTC.